The present entry profiles one TCR beta chain with its context. Under the authors' procedure: With immunoSEQ giving junction-only sequences and no quality scores, filtering differed. The table came from immunoSEQ multiplex PCR; TCRdb's copy has only in-frame clones and leaves some out. That table gives V, J and clone size, and the DNA gave D and trimming. The profile covers roughly 1 million clones, with around 74% appearing a single time and roughly 1.4% taken by the ten largest. The CDR3 loop spans 15 amino acids. The germline gives CDR1 MNHNS, CDR2 SASEGT. Trimming removed 7 bases at V and 0 bases at J, with 14 bases between. This specimen comes from a study of shared clonotypes between healthy human individuals. Study at large: Donors consisted of a couple of women and a few men between 18 and 49.

The sample consisted of memory CD4+ T cells sorted from blood. The subset is: CD45RA-negative fraction. This sequence originates from a man younger than 35 in good health. The V and J genes are TRBV6-1 and TRBJ2-3, with a possible D match to TRBD1 (5 bases). CDR3 in DNA: TGTGCCAGCAACACCCGACAGTTTAGCACAGATACGCAGTATTTT. The encoded protein is CASNTRQFSTDTQYF.